This T cell receptor beta chain derives from a study of CD8 T cells in ankylosing spondylitis. Overall study results and limits: Reports of some motif variants in reactive arthritis synovial fluid and blood predate this one. Disease-linked clones had a CD8+ phenotype and relatively low frequency in peripheral blood. Characteristic, it appeared, of ankylosing spondylitis blood was a TCR beta motif of seven or eight highly homologous variants.

Generation of TCR beta libraries employed quantitative 5'-RACE incorporating molecular barcodes. A single record per CDR3 protein comes from TCRdb applying MiXCR to the 5' RACE reads. Seen here are about 360,000 distinct CDR3 sequences, approximately 20% observed once, and the top ten hold about an eighth. The V gene's germline CDR1 is ENHRY and CDR2 SYGVKD. V lost 10 bases, J lost 0 bases, and 17 bases lay in between. CDR3 length: 15 residues. With regard to this clonotype: Antigen specificity is unknown.

The V call is TRBV10-3, the J call TRBJ2-3; D perhaps matches TRBD1 (6 bases). The clonotype comes from a male donor with ankylosing spondylitis or in good health (not recorded which). Material for sequencing was blood, either unsorted or a sorted T cell fraction (not recorded which). CDR3 DNA sequence: TGTGCCACACTCCCGGGACAAAGTAGCACAGATACGCAGTATTTT. This encodes CATLPGQSSTDTQYF.